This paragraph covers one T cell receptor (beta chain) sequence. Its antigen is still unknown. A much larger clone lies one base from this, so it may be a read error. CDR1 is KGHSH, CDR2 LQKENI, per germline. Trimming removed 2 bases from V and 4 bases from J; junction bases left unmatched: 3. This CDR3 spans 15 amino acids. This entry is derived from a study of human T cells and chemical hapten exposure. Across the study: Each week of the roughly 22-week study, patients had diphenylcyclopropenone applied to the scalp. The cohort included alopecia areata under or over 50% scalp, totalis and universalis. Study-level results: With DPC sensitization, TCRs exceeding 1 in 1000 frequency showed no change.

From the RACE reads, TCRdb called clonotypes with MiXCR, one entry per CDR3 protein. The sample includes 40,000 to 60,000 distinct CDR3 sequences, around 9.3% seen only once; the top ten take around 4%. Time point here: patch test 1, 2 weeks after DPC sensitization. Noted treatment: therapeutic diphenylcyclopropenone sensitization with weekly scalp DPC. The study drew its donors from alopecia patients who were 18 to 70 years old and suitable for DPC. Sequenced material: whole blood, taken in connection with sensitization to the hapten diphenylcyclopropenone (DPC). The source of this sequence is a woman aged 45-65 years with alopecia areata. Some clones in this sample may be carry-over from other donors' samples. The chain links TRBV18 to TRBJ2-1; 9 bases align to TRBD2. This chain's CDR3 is CASSPASGEYNEQFF. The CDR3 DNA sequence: TGTGCCAGCTCACCAGCTAGCGGGGAATACAATGAGCAGTTCTTC.